These 21 T cell receptor beta chains share one sample of origin, sequenced in a study of cytomegalovirus exposure and HLA in healthy donors. It was with 60 Vbeta and 13 Jbeta primers that the PCR ran. Produced via immunoSEQ multiplex PCR; TCRdb's table is partial and in-frame only. Among fewer than 200,000 clones, roughly two thirds were seen once, and the ten largest hold around 5%. The sequenced sample was PBMCs. The receptor source for this set is a woman aged 18-29 years in good health and CMV-seropositive.

V and J are TRBV4-1 and TRBJ2-1; 7 nucleotides align to TRBD1. The germline CDR1 and CDR2 sequences are MGHRA and YSYEKL. The CDR3 contains 17 residues. Unmatched junction bases numbered 17, after V lost 2 bases and J lost 10 bases. This CDR3 reads CASSQLRTGRNGVEQFF. CDR3 DNA: TGCGCCAGCAGCCAATTAAGGACAGGTAGGAATGGAGTAGAGCAGTTCTTC.

The CDR3: CASSLQYQGAGETQYF. In DNA, the CDR3 is TGTGCCAGCAGCTTACAGTATCAGGGGGCCGGAGAGACCCAGTACTTC. The chain uses TRBV7-2 and TRBJ2-5; 8 bases are a match to TRBD1. V was pared by 2 bases and J by 4 bases, with 9 bases of the junction left unmatched. The CDR3 is made up of 16 amino acids. Per the germline V gene, CDR1 is SGHTA and CDR2 is FQGNSA.

Concerning this clone: A junction boundary mismatches the germline segment, possibly from a read error. The same CDR3 also results from other DNA sequences found in this sample. CDR3 DNA: TGTGCCAGCAGCTTGGCCGCGGACTCTGGAAACACCATATATTTT. Encoded protein: CASSLAADSGNTIYF. The genes are TRBV5-1 and TRBJ1-3; D gene unclear. This CDR3 region has 15 residues. The germline gives CDR1 SGHRS, CDR2 YFSETQ.

The CDR3 bases are TGTGCCAGCAGCTTGGTGCGGGGTAACCACGAGCAGTACTTC. The encoded protein is CASSLVRGNHEQYF. This chain joins TRBV5-8 and TRBJ2-7, with D perhaps TRBD2 (6 bases). Germline CDR1 SGHTS, CDR2 YDEGEE. The CDR3 sequence is 14 residues long. The V end was cut by 0 bases, the J end by 5 bases, with 12 bases between.

This chain connects TRBV5-1 to TRBJ2-7; TRBD1 is a possible D gene (6 bases). V lost 0 bases and J 5 bases, leaving 18 bases between the germline ends. From germline, CDR1 is SGHRS and CDR2 YFSETQ. This CDR3 has 16 residues. The CDR3 region has the DNA TGCGCCAGCAGCTTGGGACTTCGCAGGGGTGAGGACGAGCAGTACTTC. Translation: CASSLGLRRGEDEQYF.

The chain recombines TRBV21-1 with TRBJ1-1; the table calls TRBD1, which could not be checked here. TRBV21-1 is deemed a pseudogene. The CDR3 loop spans 13 amino acids. CDR3 in amino acids: CASSKDRYVGAFF. The CDR3 DNA is TGTGCCAGCAGCAAAGACAGGTACGTTGGAGCTTTCTTT.

This chain joins TRBV10-3 and TRBJ2-5; 14 positions match TRBD2. The CDR3 extends over 15 amino acids. Trimming cost V 6 bases and J 5 bases; bases outside gene matches: 5. Germline lookup yields CDR1 ENHRY and CDR2 SYGVKD. CDR3 protein: CAIRGTSGGVETQYF. CDR3 DNA: TGTGCCATCAGAGGGACTAGCGGGGGAGTGGAGACCCAGTACTTC.

The chain joins TRBV6-1 to TRBJ2-2, with 7 bases aligning to TRBD2. The CDR3 is 15 amino acids. The junction had 5 bases not matched to a gene; V was cut back by 0 bases and J by 7 bases. CDR1 is MNHNS and CDR2 is SASEGT in the germline V gene. For the CDR3, the DNA is TGTGCCAGCAGTGAAGCCGGGGGGTGGGGCGGGGAGCTGTTTTTT. It is translated as CASSEAGGWGGELFF.

The V call is TRBV30, the J call TRBJ2-1, with a weak D call TRBD1 (6 bases). CDR3 length equals 11 residues. V dropped 1 base and J dropped 10 bases, with 8 bases sitting between them. Germline lookup yields CDR1 GTSNPN and CDR2 SVGIG (reference sequence). CDR3 DNA sequence: TGTGCCTGGAGTGAGGGGGACGAGCAGTTCTTC. Encoded protein: CAWSEGDEQFF.

The chain has TRBV6-6 and TRBJ2-2; 9 bases match TRBD2. V trimming: 10 bases; J trimming: 1 base; junction bases outside the gene matches: 4. Germline V CDR1 and CDR2: MNHNY, SVGAGI (reference sequence). This CDR3 is built from 14 residues. DNA of the CDR3: TGTGCCATCAGGCGGGGGGGGAACACCGGGGAGCTGTTTTTT. Residues: CAIRRGGNTGELFF.

The gene calls are TRBV2 and TRBJ1-5, with 9 bases identical to TRBD1. CDR3 length: 15 residues. The V segment lost 7 bases and the J segment 1 base; nucleotides outside the gene matches: 5. Germline values: CDR1 SNHLY, CDR2 FYNNEI. The CDR3 DNA is TGTGCCAGCAACCGGGACAGGGAGAGCAATCAGCCCCAGCATTTT. Encoded protein: CASNRDRESNQPQHF.

The rearrangement joins TRBV18 to TRBJ2-1, with 7 positions matching TRBD1. The CDR3 is 17 residues long. V was clipped by 6 bases and J by 7 bases; unmatched bases: 18. Germline V gene sequence: CDR1 KGHSH, CDR2 LQKENI. The chain's CDR3 is CASSPPTGLGPWNEQFF. CDR3 DNA: TGTGCCAGCTCGCCCCCGACAGGGCTCGGACCGTGGAATGAGCAGTTCTTC.

J is TRBJ1-1 and V is TRBV5-4; 7 nucleotides align to TRBD1. In germline, CDR1 is SGHNT, CDR2 YYREEE (reference sequence). V dropped 3 bases and J dropped 8; count of bases not matched to a gene: 7. The CDR3 spans 13 residues. The CDR3 region has the DNA TGTGCCAGCAGCTGGTCGACAGGGAGCGAAGCTTTCTTT. This translates into CASSWSTGSEAFF.

The chain uses TRBV7-2 and TRBJ1-3; D perhaps matches TRBD1 (5 bases). V dropped 6 bases and J dropped 0 bases, with 12 bases sitting between them. This CDR3 has 15 residues. CDR1 and CDR2 (germline): SGHTA, FQGNSA. As DNA, the CDR3 is TGTGCCAGCAGTCTAGACAGTGTCTCTGGAAACACCATATATTTT. This translates into CASSLDSVSGNTIYF. Using reference TRBV7-2 and TRBJ1-3 for the parts outside the CDR3, the full variable domain is GAGVSQSPSNKVTEKGKDVELRCDPISGHTALYWYRQSLGQGLEFLIYFQGNSAPDKSGLPSDRFSAERTGGSVSTLTIQRTQQEDSAVYLCASSLDSVSGNTIYFGEGSWLTVV.

This clone was detected a few times. The rearrangement joins TRBV19 to TRBJ1-1; unclear D gene. Germline V gene lookup returns CDR1 LNHDA and CDR2 SQIVND (reference sequence). Between the trimmed V and J ends, which lost 0 bases and 4 bases, there was a span of 15 bases. This CDR3 region has 16 residues. CDR3 DNA: TGTGCCAGTAGTATAGATCAAGGGCCCGGAGGCACTGAAGCTTTCTTT. Translation: CASSIDQGPGGTEAFF.

In its sample, this clone was seen a few times. The chain is built from TRBV5-4 and TRBJ1-1; 7 positions agree with TRBD1. Trimming removed 4 bases from V and 5 bases from J; junction bases left unmatched: 5. CDR1 and CDR2 (germline): SGHNT, YYREEE (reference sequence). This CDR3 has 13 amino acids. The CDR3 DNA sequence: TGTGCCAGCAGCATTACAGGGGAAACTGAAGCTTTCTTT. It yields the protein CASSITGETEAFF.

The gene calls are TRBV4-1 and TRBJ2-7, with 11 bases that match TRBD2. CDR3 length: 18 residues. Looked up from germline, CDR1 is MGHRA and CDR2 is YSYEKL. After removal of 0 bases from V and 4 bases from J, the junction contained 11 bases not matched to a gene. The DNA for the CDR3 is TGCGCCAGCAGCCAAGATCGAGGGGTGGCTAGCGGGAGGTACGAGCAGTACTTC. Residues: CASSQDRGVASGRYEQYF.

With regard to this clone: Other DNA sequences from this sample encode an identical CDR3 as well. This chain connects TRBV9 to TRBJ1-2, with D possibly being TRBD1 (5 bases). Trimming pared 0 bases from V and 2 bases from J, leaving 5 bases between. Germline CDR1 and CDR2: SGDLS and YYNGEE. The CDR3 contains 13 residues. This CDR3 reads CASSVGQNYGYTF. CDR3 bases: TGTGCCAGCAGCGTAGGACAGAACTATGGCTACACCTTC. The whole variable domain, filled in from reference TRBV9 and TRBJ1-2, reads DSGVTQTPKHLITATGQRVTLRCSPRSGDLSVYWYQQSLDQGLQFLIQYYNGEERAKGNILERFSAQQFPDLHSELNLSSLELGDSALYFCASSVGQNYGYTFGSGTRLTVV.

The rearrangement joins TRBV29-1 to TRBJ2-1; 11 bases match TRBD2. V was pared by 4 bases and J by 4 bases, with 6 bases of the junction left unmatched. The germline gives CDR1 SQVTM, CDR2 ANQGSEA. This CDR3 region has 15 residues. CDR3 in amino acids: CSVGKGLAAYNEQFF. For the CDR3, the DNA is TGCAGCGTTGGCAAGGGACTAGCGGCGTACAATGAGCAGTTCTTC.

A few counts support this clone. The chain is built from TRBV2 and TRBJ1-1; D gene unclear. Germline CDR1 is SNHLY and CDR2 is FYNNEI. This CDR3 contains 12 residues. V lost 6 bases to trimming and J lost 8 bases, with 13 bases between them. CDR3 protein: CASSGERQEAFF. The CDR3 DNA reads TGTGCCAGCAGCGGAGAGCGGCAGGAAGCTTTCTTT. Using reference TRBV2 and TRBJ1-1 for the parts outside the CDR3, the full variable domain is EPEVTQTPSHQVTQMGQEVILRCVPISNHLYFYWYRQILGQKVEFLVSFYNNEISEKSEIFDDQFSVERPDGSNFTLKIRSTKLEDSAMYFCASSGERQEAFFGQGTRLTVV.

The count of this clone is one. The chain carries TRBV5-4 and TRBJ2-1; TRBD2 might be the D (6 bases). Germline V gene lookup returns CDR1 SGHNT and CDR2 YYREEE (reference sequence). This CDR3 has 16 amino acids. V was shortened by 4 bases and J by 1 base, with 15 bases between the two germline ends. CDR3 loop: CASSAGLIGSYNEQFF. CDR3 nucleotide sequence: TGTGCCAGCAGCGCGGGACTCATTGGGTCCTACAATGAGCAGTTCTTC.